Below are 30 T cell receptor beta chains sequenced from a single sample in a study of T cell changes during pregnancy in multiple sclerosis. The data were produced by immunoSEQ multiplex PCR, yet TCRdb's version contains in-frame clones alone and is incomplete. The sample holds roughly 60,000 clones; about 89% are singletons and the top ten take 0.76%. The starting material was CD4+ T cells from peripheral blood mononuclear cells, obtained in the first trimester of pregnancy. The receptors stem from a female donor with multiple sclerosis, enrolled in a pregnancy study.

The chain uses TRBV12-5 and TRBJ1-5; 8 positions match TRBD1. Germline V CDR1 and CDR2: LGHNT, FRNRAP. V was clipped by 0 bases and J by 8 bases; unmatched bases: 9. The CDR3 length is 16 residues. CDR3 in DNA: TGTGCTAGTGGTTTGGTACGGGACAGGCCCTTGAAGCCCCAGCATTTT. Protein sequence: CASGLVRDRPLKPQHF.

In DNA form, the CDR3 reads TGTGCCAGCAGGGAGACGTGGTCCCAAGAGACCCAGTACTTC. Translating gives CASRETWSQETQYF. The chain joins TRBV7-9 to TRBJ2-5; no reliable D call. CDR1 is SEHNR, CDR2 FQNEAQ, per germline (reference sequence). Trimming stripped 6 bases from V and 1 base from J, with 12 bases between. There are 14 residues in the CDR3.

The genes are TRBV25-1 and TRBJ1-2; D not resolved. Trimming removed 2 bases from V and 3 bases from J, with 7 bases in between. The CDR3 length is 13 residues. Germline V gene sequence: CDR1 MGHDK, CDR2 SYGVNS. For the CDR3, the DNA is TGTGCCAGCAGTGAAGGGAGATACTATGGCTACACCTTC. This sequence encodes CASSEGRYYGYTF.

This clone was counted a single time. The chain links TRBV7-2 to TRBJ2-7; D is ambiguous. V lost 5 bases and J 7 bases, leaving 9 bases between the germline ends. Per germline, CDR1 SGHTA and CDR2 FQGNSA. The CDR3 sequence is 11 residues long. In DNA form, the CDR3 reads TGTGCCAGCAGCCAGGTTGGGGAGCAGTACTTC. Protein: CASSQVGEQYF.

Only one count was recorded for this clone. CDR3 loop: CASSVDRDRYGYTF. CDR3 sequence (DNA): TGTGCCAGCAGCGTCGACAGGGACCGATATGGCTACACCTTC. The V gene is TRBV9, the J gene TRBJ1-2; 7 nucleotides line up with TRBD1. Germline CDR1 reads SGDLS; CDR2 reads YYNGEE. The CDR3 contains 14 residues. After removal of 2 bases from V and 5 bases from J, the junction contained 6 bases not matched to a gene.

This rearrangement joins TRBV5-4 to TRBJ1-4; a possible D gene is TRBD1 (5 bases). Deletions cut 4 bases from V and 4 bases from J, with 8 bases between. The CDR3 runs to 13 residues. CDR1 SGHNT and CDR2 YYREEE come from the germline V gene (reference sequence). DNA for the CDR3: TGTGCCAGCAGCCGCAGGGATAATGAAAAACTGTTTTTT. This gives the protein CASSRRDNEKLFF. The variable domain in full, with the rest retrieved from reference TRBV5-4 and TRBJ1-4, is ETGVTQSPTHLIKTRGQQVTLRCSSQSGHNTVSWYQQALGQGPQFIFQYYREEENGRGNFPPRFSGLQFPNYSSELNVNALELDDSALYLCASSRRDNEKLFFGSGTQLSVL.

V gene TRBV6-1 combines with J gene TRBJ2-7; D is possibly TRBD2 (6 bases). With 3 bases removed from V and 7 bases from J, the gap between germline ends came to 13 bases. CDR1 and CDR2 (germline): MNHNS, SASEGT. There are 13 residues in the CDR3. CDR3 in amino acids: CASSELVAGEQYF. CDR3 nucleotides: TGTGCCAGCAGTGAGCTTGTGGCGGGGGAGCAGTACTTC.

This sequence joins TRBV7-2 and TRBJ2-1, with 7 bases matching TRBD1. With 1 base clipped from V and 2 bases from J, the junction kept 2 bases outside the gene matches. Per germline, CDR1 SGHTA and CDR2 FQGNSA. CDR3 length: 15 residues. CDR3 loop: CASSLVRGPYNEQFF. CDR3 sequence (DNA): TGTGCCAGCAGCTTAGTTAGGGGGCCCTACAATGAGCAGTTCTTC.

The chain carries TRBV9 and TRBJ2-2, with D unresolved. The germline V and J ends were trimmed by 1 base and 0 bases, with 10 bases remaining between them. The CDR3 has 16 amino acids. CDR1 and CDR2 (germline): SGDLS, YYNGEE. The CDR3 nucleotides read TGTGCCAGCAGCGTATCAACAGAACCGAACACCGGGGAGCTGTTTTTT. Amino acid sequence: CASSVSTEPNTGELFF. Full variable domain (missing parts from reference TRBV9 and TRBJ2-2): DSGVTQTPKHLITATGQRVTLRCSPRSGDLSVYWYQQSLDQGLQFLIQYYNGEERAKGNILERFSAQQFPDLHSELNLSSLELGDSALYFCASSVSTEPNTGELFFGEGSRLTVL.

The rearrangement links TRBV4-3 to TRBJ2-4; 7 positions agree with TRBD2. V was clipped by 4 bases and J by 0 bases; unmatched bases: 3. There are 15 residues in the CDR3. Germline CDR1 is LGHNA and CDR2 is YSLEER. DNA of the CDR3: TGCGCCAGCAGCCCCGGGAGGATAGCCAAAAACATTCAGTACTTC. The encoded protein is CASSPGRIAKNIQYF.

This clone was recorded only once. CDR3 in amino acids: CASSTGTGGEQYF. DNA for the CDR3: TGTGCCAGCAGTACCGGGACAGGGGGCGAGCAGTACTTC. The rearrangement uses TRBV6-4 and TRBJ2-7; 11 bases match TRBD1. CDR1 MRHNA and CDR2 SNTAGT come from the germline V gene. The CDR3 loop spans 13 amino acids. J was trimmed by 6 bases and V by 5 bases; bases with no gene match: 3.

V gene TRBV6-5 combines with J gene TRBJ1-3; D gene ambiguous. The CDR3 runs to 14 residues. V dropped 7 bases and J dropped 0 bases, with 10 bases sitting between them. Germline CDR1 is MNHEY and CDR2 is SVGAGI. The CDR3 protein is CASNGFNSGNTIYF. The CDR3, as DNA: TGTGCCAGCAACGGGTTCAACTCTGGAAACACCATATATTTT.

The chain has TRBV4-3 and TRBJ2-5; 16 positions agree with TRBD2. The junction had 7 bases not matched to a gene; V was cut back by 4 bases and J by 5 bases. The CDR3 length is 17 residues. CDR1 and CDR2 (germline): LGHNA, YSLEER. CDR3 coding DNA: TGCGCCAGCAGCCGGGGACTAGCGGGGGGGCTCACGGAGACCCAGTACTTC. It codes for CASSRGLAGGLTETQYF.

Concerning this clone itself: The junction and the germline gene differ at one end; a read error may be behind it. The V and J genes are TRBV9 and TRBJ2-7; 11 bases fit TRBD1. Germline V gene sequence: CDR1 SGDLS, CDR2 YYNGEE. The CDR3 is 15 residues long. The CDR3 is CASNVDGQGAREQYF. CDR3 nucleotides: TGTGCCAGCAACGTAGATGGACAGGGGGCGCGGGAGCAGTACTTC. Based on the CDR3 plus reference TRBV9 and TRBJ2-7, the full variable domain is DSGVTQTPKHLITATGQRVTLRCSPRSGDLSVYWYQQSLDQGLQFLIQYYNGEERAKGNILERFSAQQFPDLHSELNLSSLELGDSALYFCASNVDGQGAREQYFGPGTRLTVT.

The chain combines TRBV6-6 with TRBJ1-1; tentative D call: TRBD1 (6 bases). The CDR3 spans 13 residues. Germline lookup yields CDR1 MNHNY and CDR2 SVGAGI (reference sequence). V lost 7 bases to trimming and J lost 1 base, with 10 bases between them. The DNA for the CDR3 is TGTGCCAGCATCAGACAGGCGAACACTGAAGCTTTCTTT. This encodes CASIRQANTEAFF.

A single count supports this clone. The rearrangement links TRBV5-1 to TRBJ2-1; possible D gene TRBD2, 6 bases. Germline V gives CDR1 SGHRS, CDR2 YFSETQ. This CDR3 contains 14 residues. Trimming shortened V by 4 bases and J by 8 bases, and 16 bases separated the two germline ends. The DNA of the CDR3 is TGCGCCAGCAGCCGGGACGGGAGAATCGATGAGCAGTTCTTC. This encodes CASSRDGRIDEQFF.

The chain carries TRBV19 and TRBJ1-1; 7 nucleotides match TRBD1. Germline CDR1 reads LNHDA; CDR2 reads SQIVND (reference sequence). The CDR3 has 14 residues. V lost 5 bases, J lost 1 base, and 4 bases stayed unmatched. CDR3 nucleotide sequence: TGTGCCAGTAGTTCGGGACAGTCGAACACTGAAGCTTTCTTT. Encoded protein: CASSSGQSNTEAFF. Looking up the rest from reference TRBV19 and TRBJ1-1 gives the full variable domain: DGGITQSPKYLFRKEGQNVTLSCEQNLNHDAMYWYRQDPGQGLRLIYYSQIVNDFQKGDIAEGYSVSREKKESFPLTVTSAQKNPTAFYLCASSSGQSNTEAFFGQGTRLTVV.

V is TRBV18 and J is TRBJ1-1; the match to TRBD1 covers 9 bases. Trimming at V came to 3 bases and at J to 4 bases, leaving 6 bases not matched to a gene. Germline CDR1 KGHSH, CDR2 LQKENI. The CDR3 totals 15 residues. CDR3 loop: CASSPRQGEGTEAFF. CDR3 in DNA: TGTGCCAGCTCACCTAGACAGGGGGAGGGCACTGAAGCTTTCTTT.

This clone was seen more than once but under ten times. The chain combines TRBV30 with TRBJ1-1; D is ambiguous. Germline V gene lookup returns CDR1 GTSNPN and CDR2 SVGIG (reference sequence). This CDR3 region has 14 residues. Between the trimmed V and J ends, which lost 4 bases and 3 bases, there was a span of 15 bases. The CDR3 DNA sequence: TGTGCCTGGATTAACTCCCCGGCGGACACTGAAGCTTTCTTT. It is translated as CAWINSPADTEAFF. The whole variable domain, filled in from reference TRBV30 and TRBJ1-1, reads SQTIHQWPATLVQPVGSPLSLECTVEGTSNPNLYWYRQAAGRGLQLLFYSVGIGQISSEVPQNLSASRPQDRQFILSSKKLLLSDSGFYLCAWINSPADTEAFFGQGTRLTVV.

The V gene is TRBV14, the J gene TRBJ1-3, with 9 nucleotides matching TRBD1. The CDR3 is made up of 16 amino acids. Germline lookup yields CDR1 SGHDN and CDR2 FVKESK. Germline trimming cut 2 bases from V and 4 bases from J; bases unmatched to any gene: 6. This chain's CDR3 is CASSQIAGTGGNTIYF. In DNA, the CDR3 is TGTGCCAGCAGCCAAATAGCCGGGACAGGGGGAAACACCATATATTTT.

The J gene is TRBJ2-6, the V gene TRBV19; 9 bases agree with TRBD1. The germline V gene has CDR1 LNHDA and CDR2 SQIVND (reference sequence). After removal of 8 bases from V and 0 bases from J, the junction contained 8 bases not matched to a gene. CDR3 size: 17 residues. The CDR3 protein is CASGGQGFRSGANVLTF. CDR3 nucleotides: TGTGCCAGTGGGGGACAGGGTTTTCGCTCTGGGGCCAACGTCCTGACTTTC.

This clone appeared once. This chain joins TRBV6-5 and TRBJ1-1; 7 positions agree with TRBD1. Germline loops: CDR1 MNHEY, CDR2 SVGAGI. The CDR3 sequence is 14 residues long. The J segment lost 5 bases and the V segment lost 2 bases, leaving 5 bases of the junction unmatched. As DNA, the CDR3 is TGTGCCAGCAGTTACCCTGCCAGGGGGACTGAAGCTTTCTTT. This codes for CASSYPARGTEAFF.

The chain is built from TRBV25-1 and TRBJ1-5; unclear D gene. The CDR3 consists of 14 residues. Trimming took 3 bases from V and 4 from J, leaving 10 bases between them. Germline loops: CDR1 MGHDK, CDR2 SYGVNS. The CDR3 sequence: CASSEASINQPQHF. CDR3 coding DNA: TGTGCCAGCAGTGAGGCCAGTATTAATCAGCCCCAGCATTTT.

This clone was seen only a few times. V and J are TRBV7-3 and TRBJ2-3; TRBD1 agrees at 7 bases. The ends lost 4 bases at V and 3 bases at J; junction bases unmatched: 7. CDR3 length: 15 residues. CDR1 is SGHTA and CDR2 is FQGTGA in the germline V gene. The DNA for the CDR3 is TGTGCCAGCAGCTCCAGGGGGATGGGGACAGATACGCAGTATTTT. Residues: CASSSRGMGTDTQYF.

This chain connects TRBV27 to TRBJ1-5, with TRBD1 matching over 8 bases. The junction had 7 bases not matched to a gene; V was cut back by 6 bases and J by 3 bases. In germline, CDR1 is MNHEY, CDR2 SMNVEV (reference sequence). The CDR3 totals 15 residues. This CDR3 reads CASSNSRGPNQPQHF. CDR3 sequence (DNA): TGTGCCAGCAGCAACTCCAGGGGGCCCAATCAGCCCCAGCATTTT.

V and J are TRBV2 and TRBJ1-2; D ambiguous. V was cut by 5 bases and J by 4 bases, with 14 bases left in between. The CDR3 extends over 14 amino acids. Germline CDR1 is SNHLY and CDR2 is FYNNEI. CDR3 protein: CASSFGDLFYGYTF. The DNA of the CDR3 is TGTGCCAGCAGTTTTGGCGACTTGTTCTATGGCTACACCTTC.

This clone showed up just once. The CDR3 loop reads CASSQAGGGVQFF. In DNA, the CDR3 is TGTGCCAGCAGCCAAGCTGGCGGGGGGGTGCAGTTCTTC. The chain joins TRBV4-2 to TRBJ2-1; 9 bases align to TRBD2. The germline V gene has CDR1 LGHNA and CDR2 YNFKEQ. The CDR3 is 13 residues long. Trimming cost V 1 base and J 12 bases; bases outside gene matches: 4.

The chain carries TRBV21-1 and TRBJ1-6; TRBD1 is the table's D call, not checked against the DNA. TRBV21-1 is deemed a pseudogene. This CDR3 contains 15 residues. In DNA form, the CDR3 reads TGTGCCAGCAGCAAAGCACACTCCCAGGGATCACCCCTCCACTTT. Translating gives CASSKAHSQGSPLHF.

CDR3 sequence (DNA): TGTGCCAGCAGTTACCCCGGACAGGGTGGCGAGCAGTACTTC. Amino acid sequence: CASSYPGQGGEQYF. The chain carries TRBV6-5 and TRBJ2-7, with 8 bases identical to TRBD1. There are 14 residues in the CDR3. The V segment lost 2 bases and the J segment 6 bases; nucleotides outside the gene matches: 6. Germline V gene lookup returns CDR1 MNHEY and CDR2 SVGAGI.

The chain couples TRBV19 to TRBJ2-3, with a tentative D call TRBD2 (6 bases). Trimming removed 6 bases from V and 4 bases from J, with 14 bases in between. CDR1 and CDR2 (germline): LNHDA, SQIVND (reference sequence). The CDR3 covers 14 residues. CDR3 coding DNA: TGTGCCAGTAGGACCGGGGGTAATTCAGATACGCAGTATTTT. Its translation is CASRTGGNSDTQYF.